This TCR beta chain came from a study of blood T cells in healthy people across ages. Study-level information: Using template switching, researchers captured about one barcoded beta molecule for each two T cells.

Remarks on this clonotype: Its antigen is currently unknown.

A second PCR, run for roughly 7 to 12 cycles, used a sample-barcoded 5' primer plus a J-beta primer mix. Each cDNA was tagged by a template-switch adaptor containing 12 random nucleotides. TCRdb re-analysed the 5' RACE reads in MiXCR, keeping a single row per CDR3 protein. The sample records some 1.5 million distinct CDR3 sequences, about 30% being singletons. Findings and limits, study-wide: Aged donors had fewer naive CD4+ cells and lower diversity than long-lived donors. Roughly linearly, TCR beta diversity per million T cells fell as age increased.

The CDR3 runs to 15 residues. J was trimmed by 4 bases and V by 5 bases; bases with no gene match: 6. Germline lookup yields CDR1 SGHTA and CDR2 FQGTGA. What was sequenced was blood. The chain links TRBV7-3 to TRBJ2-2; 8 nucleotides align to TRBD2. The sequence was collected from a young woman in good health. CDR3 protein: CASSDPGTSTGELFF. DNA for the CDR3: TGTGCCAGCAGCGACCCCGGGACTAGCACCGGGGAGCTGTTTTTT.